The 18 T cell receptor beta chains in this list originate from one sample, sequenced in a study of shared clonotypes between healthy human individuals. As defined, naive CD8 cells were CD45RO-negative and positively selected for CCR7, with terminally differentiated effector memory CD45RA+ cells excluded. Clones were sequenced by immunoSEQ multiplex PCR, and TCRdb holds only the in-frame ones, with some missing. This sample yields approximately 840,000 clones, of which around 96% are seen a single time; over 0.2% belongs to the top ten. The source material was naive CD8+ T cells sorted from blood. These receptors all come from a man aged 30 to 39 in good health.

The chain recombines TRBV5-1 with TRBJ2-3; D is undetermined. The CDR3 has 14 amino acids. Trimming stripped 0 bases from V and 3 bases from J, with 8 bases between. Germline CDR1 is SGHRS and CDR2 is YFSETQ. CDR3 sequence (DNA): TGCGCCAGCAGCTTGGTGTCACCAACAGATACGCAGTATTTT. It specifies CASSLVSPTDTQYF. Together with reference TRBV5-1 and TRBJ2-3, the CDR3 gives the full variable domain: KAGVTQTPRYLIKTRGQQVTLSCSPISGHRSVSWYQQTPGQGLQFLFEYFSETQRNKGNFPGRFSGRQFSNSRSEMNVSTLELGDSALYLCASSLVSPTDTQYFGPGTRLTVL.

This chain uses TRBV7-2 with TRBJ2-2; D uncertain. This CDR3 spans 11 amino acids. Germline values: CDR1 SGHTA, CDR2 FQGNSA. Trimming shortened V by 2 bases and J by 7 bases, and 2 bases separated the two germline ends. CDR3 DNA: TGTGCCAGCAGCTTAATCGGGGAGCTGTTTTTT. Protein product: CASSLIGELFF.

V usage is TRBV28 and J usage is TRBJ2-2; D not certain. V was clipped by 7 bases and J by 1 base, with 7 bases between them. The CDR3 sequence is 13 residues long. Looked up from germline, CDR1 is MDHEN and CDR2 is SYDVKM. This CDR3 reads CASKLQNTGELFF. Here the CDR3 DNA reads TGTGCCAGCAAATTACAGAACACCGGGGAGCTGTTTTTT.

This clone has a single count. V is TRBV1 and J is TRBJ2-1; the table's D call of TRBD2 was not tested on the DNA. TRBV1 is deemed a pseudogene. The CDR3 length is 14 residues. As DNA, the CDR3 is TGCACCAGCAGCCAAGACAACTCCCACGATGAGCAGTTCTTC. Encoded protein: CTSSQDNSHDEQFF.

This clone has just a few counts. The chain links TRBV10-3 to TRBJ2-7; unclear D gene. The V gene's germline CDR1 is ENHRY and CDR2 SYGVKD. V dropped 1 base and J dropped 2 bases, with 12 bases sitting between them. The length of the CDR3 is 15 residues. CDR3 nucleotide sequence: TGTGCCATCAGTGAGTTTAGTGGTTCCCCCTACGAGCAGTACTTC. Its translation: CAISEFSGSPYEQYF.

The V and J genes are TRBV29-1 and TRBJ2-1; 8 nucleotides line up with TRBD2. The CDR3 has 14 residues. From germline, CDR1 is SQVTM and CDR2 ANQGSEA. The ends lost 6 bases at V and 5 bases at J; junction bases unmatched: 9. CDR3 nucleotides: TGCAGCGTCGGGCCTAGCGGGCTAAACAATGAGCAGTTCTTC. Encoded protein: CSVGPSGLNNEQFF.

The chain combines TRBV19 with TRBJ1-1; 7 bases map to TRBD1. CDR1 and CDR2 from the germline V gene are LNHDA and SQIVND (reference sequence). The CDR3 extends over 14 amino acids. V lost 5 bases to trimming and J lost 5 bases; unmatched junction nucleotides: 8. CDR3 DNA sequence: TGTGCCAGTAGTCCGCAAACAGGGGCAACTGAAGCTTTCTTT. Its translation is CASSPQTGATEAFF.

The V call is TRBV16, the J call TRBJ2-7, with no clear D. Between the trimmed V and J ends, which lost 0 bases and 3 bases, there was a span of 6 bases. Germline CDR1 reads KGHSY; CDR2 reads FQNENV. This CDR3 is built from 13 residues. Written as DNA, the CDR3 is TGTGCCAGCAGCCAATCGCTTTTCTACGAGCAGTACTTC. Translated: CASSQSLFYEQYF.

The J gene is TRBJ2-7, the V gene TRBV7-9, with D perhaps matching TRBD2 (5 bases). In germline, CDR1 is SEHNR, CDR2 FQNEAQ (reference sequence). The CDR3 has 16 residues. V was pared by 1 base and J by 2 bases, with 15 bases between. In DNA form, the CDR3 reads TGTGCCAGCAGCTTAGGTCCCGGACTCTTAACCTACGAGCAGTACTTC. Its translation: CASSLGPGLLTYEQYF.

The J gene is TRBJ2-3, the V gene TRBV28; 8 bases align to TRBD2. CDR1 and CDR2 from the germline V gene are MDHEN and SYDVKM. This CDR3 is built from 15 residues. V was pared by 5 bases and J by 1 base, with 5 bases of the junction left unmatched. The CDR3 loop reads CASSTGGVGTDTQYF. The CDR3, as DNA: TGTGCCAGCAGTACCGGGGGGGTCGGCACAGATACGCAGTATTTT.

This clone came up once. This chain joins TRBV7-8 and TRBJ2-3; either TRBD1 or TRBD2 may supply D (5 bases each). Germline CDR1 and CDR2: SGHVS and FQNEAQ. CDR3 length: 15 residues. Trimming left V 2 bases short and J 5 bases short, with 14 bases between. CDR3 sequence: CASSLRGRDIDTQYF. CDR3 nucleotide sequence: TGTGCCAGCAGCTTACGGGGACGGGATATAGATACGCAGTATTTT.

This clone was picked up one time. The chain is built from TRBV5-1 and TRBJ2-2, with a weak D call TRBD1 (5 bases). The V gene's germline CDR1 is SGHRS and CDR2 YFSETQ. Trimming took 6 bases from V and 3 from J, leaving 12 bases between them. This CDR3 comprises 14 residues. The CDR3 protein is CASNWGADTGELFF. In nucleotides, the CDR3 is TGCGCCAGCAACTGGGGCGCGGACACCGGGGAGCTGTTTTTT.

The gene calls are TRBV5-1 and TRBJ1-2, with 8 bases identical to TRBD1. The CDR3 sequence is 15 residues long. The V gene's germline CDR1 is SGHRS and CDR2 YFSETQ. V shed 4 bases, J shed 3 bases, and the junction held 8 bases outside the gene matches. In nucleotides, the CDR3 is TGCGCCAGCAGCGGGCCGACAGGGGTTTACTATGGCTACACCTTC. Its translation is CASSGPTGVYYGYTF.

The chain combines TRBV29-1 with TRBJ2-1; D is ambiguous. The CDR3 loop spans 16 amino acids. V was clipped by 1 base and J by 0 bases, with 13 bases between them. CDR1 and CDR2 from the germline V gene are SQVTM and ANQGSEA. The CDR3 bases are TGCAGCGTTGAAGGACGACCTAAGGGCTCCTACAATGAGCAGTTCTTC. Its translation: CSVEGRPKGSYNEQFF.

This clone was seen a single time. The chain is built from TRBV27 and TRBJ2-2, with 8 positions matching TRBD1. V was pared by 4 bases and J by 1 base, with 5 bases of the junction left unmatched. CDR1 MNHEY and CDR2 SMNVEV come from the germline V gene (reference sequence). The CDR3 has 16 amino acids. The CDR3: CASSSRQGKNTGELFF. CDR3 sequence (DNA): TGTGCCAGCAGTTCAAGACAGGGGAAGAACACCGGGGAGCTGTTTTTT.

The V call is TRBV18, the J call TRBJ2-3; TRBD2 aligns across 11 bases. The CDR3 totals 18 residues. Trimming removed 3 bases from V and 2 bases from J; junction bases left unmatched: 10. Germline lookup yields CDR1 KGHSH and CDR2 LQKENI. The CDR3 DNA sequence: TGTGCCAGCTCACCTCCCCAAGGTAGCGGGAGGGACACAGATACGCAGTATTTT. This encodes CASSPPQGSGRDTDTQYF. Variable domain in full (rest from reference TRBV18 and TRBJ2-3): NAGVMQNPRHLVRRRGQEARLRCSPMKGHSHVYWYRQLPEEGLKFMVYLQKENIIDESGMPKERFSAEFPKEGPSILRIQQVVRGDSAAYFCASSPPQGSGRDTDTQYFGPGTRLTVL.

Worth noting for this clone: Other DNA sequences from this sample encode an identical CDR3 as well. The V call is TRBV7-3, the J call TRBJ2-7; 7 bases match TRBD2. The V gene end was trimmed by 1 base and the J gene end by 0 bases; junction bases not matched to a gene: 0. CDR3 length: 14 residues. CDR1 is SGHTA and CDR2 is FQGTGA in the germline V gene. CDR3: CASSLSGSSYEQYF. CDR3 coding DNA: TGTGCCAGCAGCTTAAGCGGGAGCTCCTACGAGCAGTACTTC.

The CDR3 spells CASSSGQGRETQYF. The CDR3 DNA reads TGCGCCAGCAGCTCGGGACAGGGCCGGGAGACCCAGTACTTC. The V gene is TRBV5-1, the J gene TRBJ2-5, with TRBD1 identical over 9 bases. The CDR3 runs to 14 residues. V shed 3 bases and J 5 bases; nucleotides not matched to a gene: 5. The germline V gene has CDR1 SGHRS and CDR2 YFSETQ.